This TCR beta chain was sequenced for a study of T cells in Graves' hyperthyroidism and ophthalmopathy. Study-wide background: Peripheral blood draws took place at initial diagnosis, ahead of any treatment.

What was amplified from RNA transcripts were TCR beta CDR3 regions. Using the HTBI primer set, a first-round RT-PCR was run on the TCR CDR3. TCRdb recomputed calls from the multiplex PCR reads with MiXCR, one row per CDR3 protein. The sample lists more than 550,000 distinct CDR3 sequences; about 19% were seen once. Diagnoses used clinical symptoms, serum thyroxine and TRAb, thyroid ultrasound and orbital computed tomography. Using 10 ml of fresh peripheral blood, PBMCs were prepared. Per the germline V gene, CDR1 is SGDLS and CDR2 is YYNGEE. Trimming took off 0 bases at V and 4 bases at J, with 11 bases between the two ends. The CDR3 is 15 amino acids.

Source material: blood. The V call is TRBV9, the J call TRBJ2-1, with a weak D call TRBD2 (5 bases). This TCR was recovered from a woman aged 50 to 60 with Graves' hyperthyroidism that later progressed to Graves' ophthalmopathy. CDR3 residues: CASSVEGAQYNEQFF. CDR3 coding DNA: TGTGCCAGCAGCGTAGAGGGAGCTCAATACAATGAGCAGTTCTTC.